These T cell receptor beta chains were read from a single sample in a study of CD8 T cells in ankylosing spondylitis. TCRdb reanalysed the 5' RACE reads using MiXCR and keeps one entry per CDR3 protein. The sample shows a few hundred thousand distinct CDR3 sequences, about a fifth of them seen only once. The sample taken for sequencing was blood, either unsorted or a sorted T cell fraction (not recorded which). These receptors came from a female donor with ankylosing spondylitis or in good health (not recorded which). CDR3s include the opening cysteine and the closing phenylalanine or tryptophan. Each record gives: J gene, D gene, V gene, clone size, CDR3 protein. D genes are given only for firm matches. A clone size is listed for some rows: how often the clone was seen (once, few, many), or a class if it is expanded.

TRBJ1-3	-	TRBV6-1	few	CASTRQLSGNTIYF
TRBJ2-7	TRBD2	TRBV12-3/TRBV12-4	few	CASSPVGRAGSYEQYF
TRBJ2-7	-	TRBV9	-	CASSVGAQTEQYF
TRBJ1-1	-	TRBV18	few	CASSPSGEGAFF
TRBJ1-6	-	TRBV18	-	CASSAGDSPLHF
TRBJ2-7	-	TRBV18	-	CASSPLGGSNEQYF
TRBJ1-2	-	TRBV5-6	-	CASSLPRGVVGYTF
TRBJ2-7	-	TRBV12-3/TRBV12-4	few	CASSPSLYLGHYEQYF
TRBJ2-2	-	TRBV20-1	-	CSAPAHTGELFF
TRBJ2-5	-	TRBV24-1	few	CATSGAETQYF
TRBJ1-5	-	TRBV2	-	CASRPDSFSNQPQHF
TRBJ2-2	-	TRBV5-1	many	CASSGGSGELFF
TRBJ2-1	-	TRBV20-1	-	CSAKTRRNNEQFF
TRBJ2-5	TRBD1	TRBV5-1	-	CASSVGQGQGETQYF
TRBJ2-2	TRBD1	TRBV7-2	few	CASSFRTGANTGELFF
TRBJ2-7	TRBD1	TRBV7-2	-	CASSRTGDREQYF
TRBJ2-7	TRBD2	TRBV12-3/TRBV12-4	few	CASSSMGLAGEQYF
TRBJ2-2	TRBD1	TRBV29-1	-	CSAQRGQGTAGELFF
TRBJ2-7	TRBD1	TRBV27	many	CASSTGQGAYEQYF
TRBJ2-5	TRBD2	TRBV20-1	-	CSARPSGLAGGVTYF
TRBJ2-4	-	TRBV20-1	many	CSARPGTQGGIQYF
TRBJ1-1	-	TRBV7-2	few	CASSAPSNTEAFF
TRBJ2-1	-	TRBV5-1	-	CASSRQPGLYNEQFF
TRBJ2-5	TRBD2	TRBV5-1	few	CASSSLSGSRETQYF
TRBJ2-3	-	TRBV4-3	-	CASSHDPRGSTDTQYF
TRBJ2-7	-	TRBV7-8	-	CASSLVRTGSAYEQYF
TRBJ1-2	-	TRBV10-3	-	CAISPGPLREGYTF
TRBJ2-1	-	TRBV19	few	CASSIRVYNEQFF
TRBJ2-5	-	TRBV2	-	CASSDSFLQETQYF
TRBJ2-2	-	TRBV20-1	few	CSATRTVNTGELFF
TRBJ1-2	-	TRBV5-1	few	CATSRGGSGYTF
TRBJ2-5	TRBD1	TRBV6-2/TRBV6-3	once	CASSSAPDRVHETQYF
TRBJ1-2	-	TRBV20-1	-	CSARPTGRLDYGYTF
TRBJ2-1	TRBD2	TRBV7-8	-	CASSFSSGSVNEQFF
TRBJ2-7	-	TRBV19	-	CASSIRDRAYEQYF
TRBJ2-1	-	TRBV20-1	-	CSARDWGESSYNEQFF
TRBJ2-1	-	TRBV18	few	CASLPIDRPNEQFF